This TCR beta chain derives from a study of neurological immune-mediated disorders. TCRdb redid the calling of the 5' RACE reads with MiXCR, one entry per CDR3 protein. The table includes about 46,000 distinct CDR3 sequences, approximately 2.8% detected once. This clonotype appeared many times. CDR1 is DFQATT and CDR2 is SNEGSKA in the germline V gene (reference sequence). V lost 0 bases, J lost 5 bases, and 11 bases lay in between. The length of the CDR3 is 14 residues. Sequenced material: PBMCs. V usage is TRBV20-1 and J usage is TRBJ2-1, with a possible D match to TRBD2 (6 bases). The TCR sequence derives from a woman between 50 and 59 years old with multiple sclerosis. CDR3 in amino acids: CSARDGGSHNEQFF. The CDR3 bases are TGCAGTGCTAGAGATGGAGGGAGCCACAATGAGCAGTTCTTC.